These T cell receptor beta chains were read from a single sample in a study. TCRdb reanalysed the multiplex PCR reads using MiXCR and keeps one entry per CDR3 protein. In the table there are about 2,000 distinct CDR3 sequences, over 1% of which are singletons. Source material: naive CD4+ T cells sorted from blood. These receptors were taken from a female donor with breast cancer. Each CDR3 is given with its conserved first and last residue. The D gene is left open where the match is weak. Rows give clone size only sometimes, using once, few, many, or a class for an expanded clone.

j_call	clone_size	d_call	v_call	cdr3_nt	cdr3_aa
TRBJ1-2	medium-sized	.	TRBV12-3/TRBV12-4	TGTGCCAGCAGCCTGTTGGGCTATGGCTACACCTTC	CASSLLGYGYTF
TRBJ1-2	few	.	TRBV12-3/TRBV12-4	TGTGCCAGCAGAGCATCCGGAGGCTACACCTTC	CASRASGGYTF
TRBJ1-2	large	.	TRBV12-3/TRBV12-4	TGTGCCAGCAGTTTCCCTCCCGGAATCCGTGGCTACACCTTC	CASSFPPGIRGYTF
TRBJ1-2	medium-sized	.	TRBV12-3/TRBV12-4	TGTGCCAGCAGTTTGTCGGTCATCGGCTACACCTTC	CASSLSVIGYTF
TRBJ1-2	medium-sized	.	TRBV12-3/TRBV12-4	TGTGCCAGCAGACTGAGACAGAACTATGGCTACACCTTC	CASRLRQNYGYTF
TRBJ1-2	medium-sized	.	TRBV12-3/TRBV12-4	TGTGCCAGCAGTTTAGCCAGGGTAGGCTACACCTTC	CASSLARVGYTF
TRBJ1-2	medium-sized	.	TRBV12-3/TRBV12-4	TGTGCCAGCAGTATGACAGAGGCTCCTGATGGCTACACCTTC	CASSMTEAPDGYTF
TRBJ1-2	medium-sized	.	TRBV12-3/TRBV12-4	TGTGCCAGCAACGAGGGCTTCTATGGCTACACCTTC	CASNEGFYGYTF
TRBJ1-2	medium-sized	.	TRBV12-3/TRBV12-4	TGTGCCAGCAGCAGGGAAGCGGCTTATGGCTACACCTTC	CASSREAAYGYTF
TRBJ1-2	medium-sized	.	TRBV12-3/TRBV12-4	TGTGCCAGCAGGGAGGGTAACTATGGCTACACCTTC	CASREGNYGYTF
TRBJ1-2	.	.	TRBV12-3/TRBV12-4	TGTGCCAGCAGAGGCCCTAACTATGGCTATACCTTC	CASRGPNYGYTF
TRBJ1-2	.	.	TRBV12-3/TRBV12-4	TGTGCCAGCAGCTTAGACAATAACTATGGCTACACCTTC	CASSLDNNYGYTF
TRBJ1-2	.	.	TRBV12-3/TRBV12-4	TGTGCCAGCAGCGGGACGCAGCTCCGTTATGGCTACACCTTC	CASSGTQLRYGYTF
TRBJ1-2	.	TRBD1	TRBV12-3/TRBV12-4	TGTGCCAGCAGTCCCACCGGACAGGACTTGGGCTACACCTTC	CASSPTGQDLGYTF
TRBJ1-2	few	.	TRBV12-3/TRBV12-4	TGTGCCAGCAGTCCACATCCTAACTATGGCTACACCTTC	CASSPHPNYGYTF